These 24 T cell receptor beta chains share one sample of origin, sequenced in a study of cytomegalovirus exposure and HLA in healthy donors. PCR amplification relied on 60 Vbeta primers (plus 13 Jbeta primers). The data were produced by immunoSEQ multiplex PCR, yet TCRdb's version contains in-frame clones alone and is incomplete. Of around 140,000 clones listed, 60% to 85% are singletons. The sequencing sample was made of PBMCs. These receptors were collected from a man aged 35-49 years in good health and CMV-seropositive.

This clone appeared a few times. The CDR3 reads CASTLPLNRGQPNPFSTDTQYF. Written as DNA, the CDR3 is TGTGCCAGCACCCTCCCCTTAAATAGGGGACAGCCAAACCCGTTCAGCACAGATACGCAGTATTTT. The chain carries TRBV27 and TRBJ2-3, with 7 bases lining up with TRBD1. Germline CDR1 is MNHEY and CDR2 is SMNVEV (reference sequence). The CDR3 has 22 amino acids. With 7 bases clipped from V and 0 bases from J, the junction kept 28 bases outside the gene matches.

The CDR3 bases are TGTGCCAGCAGCGAAACGGGACAGCCCAACTATGAAAAACTGTTTTTT. Translating gives CASSETGQPNYEKLFF. The V gene is TRBV9, the J gene TRBJ1-4; TRBD1 aligns across 7 bases. Losses at the gene ends were 3 bases for V and 6 bases for J; bases not matched to a gene: 11. Germline CDR1 reads SGDLS; CDR2 reads YYNGEE. The CDR3 spans 16 residues.

This clone was seen a few times. This chain uses TRBV5-1 with TRBJ1-2; weak D call: TRBD1 (5 bases). Between the trimmed V and J ends, which lost 0 bases and 4 bases, there was a span of 13 bases. Germline V CDR1 and CDR2: SGHRS, YFSETQ. This CDR3 has 15 amino acids. CDR3 nucleotides: TGCGCCAGCAGCTTGGCCGGGGAGGGGCCCTATGGCTACACCTTC. This encodes CASSLAGEGPYGYTF.

The chain recombines TRBV7-8 with TRBJ2-1, with TRBD1 as a possible D gene (6 bases). The CDR3 runs 16 residues. The ends were cut back, 1 base at V and 0 bases at J, with 10 bases in the middle. The germline V gene encodes CDR1 SGHVS and CDR2 FQNEAQ. CDR3 sequence (DNA): TGTGCCAGCAGCTTAGAGGGGGTAGACTCCTACAATGAGCAGTTCTTC. This translates into CASSLEGVDSYNEQFF.

J is TRBJ1-3 and V is TRBV5-1; TRBD1 aligns across 10 bases. The CDR3 length is 17 residues. The ends lost 4 bases at V and 0 bases at J; junction bases unmatched: 7. Per the germline V gene, CDR1 is SGHRS and CDR2 is YFSETQ. The CDR3 coding sequence is TGCGCCAGCAGCCCCGGGACAGGGGACTTCTCTGGAAACACCATATATTTT. Translating it yields CASSPGTGDFSGNTIYF.

The chain recombines TRBV6-5 with TRBJ2-2; TRBD1 is a possible D gene (5 bases). The germline gives CDR1 MNHEY, CDR2 SVGAGI. This CDR3 has 14 amino acids. V was trimmed by 4 bases and J by 1 base, leaving 7 bases between them. The CDR3: CASSSTGNTGELFF. In DNA, the CDR3 is TGTGCCAGCAGTTCAACAGGGAACACCGGGGAGCTGTTTTTT.

This clone was observed once. J is TRBJ2-3 and V is TRBV10-3; TRBD1 might be the D (5 bases). CDR3 size: 14 residues. V lost 4 bases, J lost 5 bases, and 13 bases lay in between. Germline CDR1 reads ENHRY; CDR2 reads SYGVKD. The chain's CDR3 is CAISVPGAVDTQYF. The CDR3 DNA is TGTGCCATCAGTGTCCCTGGGGCCGTAGATACGCAGTATTTT.

The chain uses TRBV5-1 and TRBJ2-1; tentative D call: TRBD2 (6 bases). Germline V gene lookup returns CDR1 SGHRS and CDR2 YFSETQ. CDR3 length equals 14 residues. With 5 bases removed from V and 3 bases from J, the gap between germline ends came to 12 bases. The CDR3 DNA follows: TGCGCCAGCAGTCCGGGGGAAAGCTACAATGAGCAGTTCTTC. This gives the protein CASSPGESYNEQFF. The variable domain in full, with the rest retrieved from reference TRBV5-1 and TRBJ2-1, is KAGVTQTPRYLIKTRGQQVTLSCSPISGHRSVSWYQQTPGQGLQFLFEYFSETQRNKGNFPGRFSGRQFSNSRSEMNVSTLELGDSALYLCASSPGESYNEQFFGPGTRLTVL.

The V call is TRBV29-1, the J call TRBJ2-1; TRBD2 agrees at 12 bases. CDR1 and CDR2 (germline): SQVTM, ANQGSEA. The V segment lost 1 base and the J segment 2 bases; nucleotides outside the gene matches: 3. CDR3 length: 16 residues. The CDR3 is CSVEVGLAGTYNEQFF. For the CDR3, the DNA is TGCAGCGTTGAAGTCGGACTAGCGGGAACCTACAATGAGCAGTTCTTC.

This chain links TRBV28 with TRBJ1-6, with D maybe TRBD1 (6 bases). The CDR3 loop spans 17 amino acids. From germline, CDR1 is MDHEN and CDR2 SYDVKM. V shed 2 bases and J shed 7 bases, with 18 bases lying between them. This CDR3 reads CASSLRPDRRRNSPLHF. The CDR3 nucleotides read TGTGCCAGCAGTTTACGACCCGACAGGCGGAGAAATTCACCCCTCCACTTT.

This chain uses TRBV28 with TRBJ2-3, with D maybe TRBD1 (6 bases). The CDR3 is made up of 15 amino acids. V was cut by 4 bases and J by 1 base, with 12 bases left in between. The germline gives CDR1 MDHEN, CDR2 SYDVKM. The CDR3 protein is CASSSPGVGTDTQYF. CDR3 bases: TGTGCCAGCAGTTCTCCAGGGGTGGGCACAGATACGCAGTATTTT.

The chain links TRBV21-1 to TRBJ1-2; the table's D call TRBD1 went unverified against the DNA. TRBV21-1 is designated a pseudogene. The CDR3 has 18 residues. The CDR3 loop reads CASSKDGTISRTKNGYTF. CDR3 DNA: TGTGCCAGCAGCAAAGATGGGACAATCTCCCGCACAAAGAATGGCTACACCTTC.

The table lists this clone with a few counts. The chain has TRBV7-3 and TRBJ2-5, with 7 bases fitting TRBD1. Gene TRBJ2-7 matches the end of the DNA better, so the J call may be wrong. Germline CDR1 reads SGHTA; CDR2 reads FQGTGA. This CDR3 spans 13 amino acids. In nucleotides, the CDR3 is TGTGCCAGCAGCGTACAGGGGTGGGGCGAGCAGTACTTC. The encoded protein is CASSVQGWGEQYF.

The V gene is TRBV23-1, the J gene TRBJ2-2; 9 nucleotides align to TRBD2. TRBV23-1 is filed as an ORF, its function uncertain. The CDR3 contains 16 residues. Trimming took 4 bases from V and 3 from J; bases not matched to a gene: 6. Written as DNA, the CDR3 is TGCGCCAGCAGTCCTTTAGCGGGAGTGGACACCGGGGAGCTGTTTTTT. Translated, it gives CASSPLAGVDTGELFF.

The chain couples TRBV5-5 to TRBJ2-1; D gene ambiguous. The V gene lost 4 bases and the J gene lost 7 bases, with 15 bases spanning the gap. Germline-derived CDR1 and CDR2 are SGHKS and YYEKEE (reference sequence). The CDR3 is made up of 14 amino acids. The CDR3 protein is CASSVEVSTNEQFF. DNA of the CDR3: TGTGCCAGCAGCGTTGAAGTTAGCACAAATGAGCAGTTCTTC.

About this clone: Other nucleotide sequences in the sample specify the same CDR3. This chain uses TRBV2 with TRBJ1-2; weak D call: TRBD1 (6 bases). Per the germline V gene, CDR1 is SNHLY and CDR2 is FYNNEI. V dropped 6 bases and J dropped 1 base, with 18 bases sitting between them. The CDR3 is made up of 16 amino acids. The CDR3 DNA reads as TGTGCCAGCAGCGGTAACAGGGACCCCAATAACTATGGCTACACCTTC. It codes for CASSGNRDPNNYGYTF.

This sequence joins TRBV30 and TRBJ1-6; D is undetermined. V lost 0 bases to trimming and J lost 7 bases, with 7 bases between them. The CDR3 loop spans 13 amino acids. Germline assignment: CDR1 GTSNPN and CDR2 SVGIG (reference sequence). CDR3 in DNA: TGTGCCTGGAGTGTAGGACTCAATTCACCCCTCCACTTT. This sequence encodes CAWSVGLNSPLHF.

In its sample, this clone was seen a few times. The chain uses TRBV27 and TRBJ2-3, with TRBD2 identical over 7 bases. The trim removed 7 bases at V and 3 bases at J, leaving 7 bases unmatched. Germline V gives CDR1 MNHEY, CDR2 SMNVEV (reference sequence). This CDR3 spans 14 amino acids. The CDR3 reads CASKPAGLTDTQYF. The CDR3 DNA follows: TGTGCCAGCAAACCAGCGGGGTTAACAGATACGCAGTATTTT.

This sequence joins TRBV27 and TRBJ2-6; 8 bases match TRBD1. CDR1 and CDR2 (germline): MNHEY, SMNVEV (reference sequence). The trim removed 3 bases at V and 4 bases at J, leaving 8 bases unmatched. The CDR3 is made up of 17 amino acids. This chain's CDR3 is CASSFYGQGRGANVLTF. In DNA form, the CDR3 reads TGTGCCAGCAGTTTTTACGGACAGGGAAGGGGGGCCAACGTCCTGACTTTC.

This chain links TRBV11-2 with TRBJ2-5, with D possibly TRBD2 on 5 matching bases. Germline V gene sequence: CDR1 SGHAT, CDR2 FQNNGV. V lost 1 base to trimming and J lost 5 bases, with 14 bases between them. The CDR3 totals 15 residues. CDR3 region: CASSLGTGGVETQYF. The CDR3 DNA follows: TGTGCCAGCAGCTTAGGGACTGGCGGAGTGGAGACCCAGTACTTC.

The rearrangement links TRBV18 to TRBJ2-7; 12 positions agree with TRBD1. Germline CDR1 and CDR2: KGHSH and LQKENI. CDR3 length: 14 residues. Trimming removed 3 bases from V and 5 bases from J; junction bases left unmatched: 2. In nucleotides, the CDR3 is TGTGCCAGCTCACCCGGGACAGGGGGCCACGAGCAGTACTTC. It translates to CASSPGTGGHEQYF.

The genes are TRBV5-1 and TRBJ2-1, with TRBD2 matching 13 bases. V was clipped by 4 bases and J by 0 bases; unmatched bases: 4. CDR3 length: 17 residues. Looked up from germline, CDR1 is SGHRS and CDR2 is YFSETQ. The CDR3 loop is CASSPRTSGSSYNEQFF. CDR3 nucleotide sequence: TGCGCCAGCAGCCCCCGGACTAGCGGGAGCTCCTACAATGAGCAGTTCTTC.

This clone was counted only a few times. The chain joins TRBV5-1 to TRBJ2-1, with 9 bases identical to TRBD1. This CDR3 is 15 amino acids long. V dropped 4 bases and J dropped 8; count of bases not matched to a gene: 10. Germline V gene lookup returns CDR1 SGHRS and CDR2 YFSETQ. The CDR3 is CASSPSGTGYHEQFF. CDR3 in DNA: TGCGCCAGCAGCCCTTCCGGGACAGGGTACCATGAGCAGTTCTTC.

The gene calls are TRBV19 and TRBJ2-5; 14 positions match TRBD2. CDR3 length: 15 residues. The V and J ends lost 10 bases and 4 bases, in that order; junction bases with no gene match: 8. The germline gives CDR1 LNHDA, CDR2 SQIVND (reference sequence). The chain's CDR3 is CATKTSGRGRETQYF. CDR3 DNA: TGTGCCACCAAGACTAGCGGGAGGGGAAGAGAGACCCAGTACTTC.